These 10 T cell receptor beta chains were all obtained from the same sample, sequenced in a study of shared clonotypes between healthy human individuals. Measured with immunoSEQ multiplex PCR; TCRdb has only the in-frame clones, and not every one. Here the sample spans about 2,200,000 clones, 85% to 95% being singletons. Cells designated naive CD8 were CD45RO-negative and were positively selected for CCR7, with terminally differentiated effector memory CD45RA+ cells excluded. The sample taken for sequencing was naive CD8+ T cells from PBMCs. These TCRs come from a young man in good health. Some clones in this sample may be carry-over from other donors' samples.

The chain has TRBV5-4 and TRBJ2-7; 7 bases agree with TRBD1. Per germline, CDR1 SGHNT and CDR2 YYREEE (reference sequence). This CDR3 spans 14 amino acids. V dropped 7 bases and J dropped 2; count of bases not matched to a gene: 9. This CDR3 reads CASHPDREPYEQYF. The DNA of the CDR3 is TGTGCCAGCCACCCAGACAGGGAGCCCTACGAGCAGTACTTC.

The V gene is TRBV15, the J gene TRBJ2-3, with D uncertain. Deletions cut 1 base from V and 6 bases from J, with 17 bases between. CDR1 is LNHNV and CDR2 is YYDKDF in the germline V gene (reference sequence). This CDR3 comprises 16 residues. CDR3 nucleotide sequence: TGTGCCACCAGCAGAGTCCCCAAGGACCATGGGGATACGCAGTATTTT. This encodes CATSRVPKDHGDTQYF.

The genes are TRBV27 and TRBJ2-1, with a possible D match to TRBD2 (7 bases). Per the germline V gene, CDR1 is MNHEY and CDR2 is SMNVEV (reference sequence). The V end was cut by 5 bases, the J end by 8 bases, with 22 bases between. The CDR3 has 16 amino acids. The CDR3 here is CASSLGPGGGRYEQFF. DNA of the CDR3: TGTGCCAGCAGTCTGGGACCCGGCGGGGGCCGTTATGAGCAGTTCTTC.

This clone was detected only a few times. The gene calls are TRBV20-1 and TRBJ1-2; D might be TRBD1 (6 bases). Trimming took off 6 bases at V and 4 bases at J, with 9 bases between the two ends. The CDR3 is made up of 11 amino acids. In germline, CDR1 is DFQATT, CDR2 SNEGSKA (reference sequence). In DNA, the CDR3 is TGCAGTGCAACGGGGGCCTATGGCTACACCTTC. It encodes CSATGAYGYTF.

V usage is TRBV28 and J usage is TRBJ1-4, with D possibly being TRBD1 (5 bases). CDR3 length equals 14 residues. Trimming left V 6 bases short and J 5 bases short, with 13 bases between. Germline assignment: CDR1 MDHEN and CDR2 SYDVKM. The CDR3 spells CASRNGGRNEKLFF. The CDR3 DNA follows: TGTGCCAGCAGGAACGGGGGGAGGAATGAAAAACTGTTTTTT.

The V and J genes are TRBV27 and TRBJ2-7, with no clear D. Germline assignment: CDR1 MNHEY and CDR2 SMNVEV (reference sequence). The germline V and J ends were trimmed by 6 bases and 1 base, with 16 bases remaining between them. The CDR3 length is 15 residues. The CDR3 nucleotides read TGTGCCAGCAGCCCCGGAACGAAGCGTTCCTACGAGCAGTACTTC. Its translation is CASSPGTKRSYEQYF.

This chain uses TRBV14 with TRBJ2-7; a weak D match, TRBD2 (6 bases). The CDR3 extends over 14 amino acids. Germline-derived CDR1 and CDR2 are SGHDN and FVKESK. The V end was cut by 4 bases, the J end by 3 bases, with 13 bases between. Written as DNA, the CDR3 is TGTGCCAGCAGCCCACGGGGGATTGGCTACGAGCAGTACTTC. Protein sequence: CASSPRGIGYEQYF.

This chain joins TRBV12-5 and TRBJ2-1; 10 bases are a match to TRBD2. CDR1 LGHNT and CDR2 FRNRAP come from the germline V gene. The J segment lost 4 bases and the V segment lost 6 bases, leaving 6 bases of the junction unmatched. This CDR3 region has 15 residues. The CDR3 loop is CASGLSGRTYNEQFF. CDR3 DNA: TGTGCTAGTGGCCTTAGCGGGAGGACTTACAATGAGCAGTTCTTC.

This clone came up once. This chain joins TRBV5-6 and TRBJ2-2; 7 bases line up with TRBD2. V shed 4 bases, J shed 6 bases, and the junction held 6 bases outside the gene matches. The germline V gene has CDR1 SGHDT and CDR2 YYEEEE. The CDR3 is made up of 14 amino acids. CDR3 nucleotide sequence: TGTGCCAGCAGCCCCGGGGGGTGGGCCGGGGAGCTGTTTTTT. Its protein is CASSPGGWAGELFF.

About this clone itself: Different DNA sequences within this sample yield the same CDR3. The V gene is TRBV9, the J gene TRBJ2-2; D is ambiguous. The CDR3 covers 13 residues. Trimming shortened V by 0 bases and J by 6 bases, and 6 bases separated the two germline ends. CDR1 is SGDLS, CDR2 YYNGEE, per germline. The CDR3 region is CASSVGGSGELFF. In DNA, the CDR3 is TGTGCCAGCAGCGTAGGTGGCTCCGGGGAGCTGTTTTTT.